These T cell receptor beta chains were read from a single sample in a study of memory CD4+ T cells and cytomegalovirus serostatus. Produced via immunoSEQ multiplex PCR; TCRdb's table is partial and in-frame only. The sample yields 55,000 to 75,000 clones, around 83% seen once. The sample taken for sequencing was memory CD4+ T cells from blood. These receptors were collected from an adult in good health and CMV-seronegative. The conserved cysteine and the conserved F or W are not part of the CDR3 here. Fields, in order: clone size, V gene, J gene, CDR3 protein. Part of the rows lack a size; the others show once, few, many or a class for expanded clones.

-,TRBV7-6,TRBJ2-3,ASSAPAQMGITDTQY
-,TRBV18,TRBJ1-1,ASSPRHGEGTEAF
few,TRBV19,TRBJ1-2,ASYLYGYT
-,TRBV28,TRBJ1-1,ASSFGVFTEAF
-,TRBV5-1,TRBJ2-7,ASSLGEIDSYEQY
-,TRBV27,TRBJ2-7,ASSQGLLEY
once,TRBV4-1,TRBJ2-7,ASSQVGLDKPYEQY
-,TRBV19,TRBJ2-7,ASSYKQGSYEQY
-,TRBV5-6,TRBJ2-3,ASSRVADTQY
-,TRBV5-1,TRBJ2-7,ASSLEGSGIYEQY
-,TRBV7-9,TRBJ2-3,ASSLARDRYTDTQY
-,TRBV19,TRBJ1-2,ASRGTGNYGYT
-,TRBV5-4,TRBJ2-2,ASSSASGRSTGELF
few,TRBV7-9,TRBJ2-1,ASSLAGSNEQF
once,TRBV7-8,TRBJ2-2,ASNELSGRASTGELF
-,TRBV27,TRBJ2-3,ASSLLVTSGSTDTQY
-,TRBV6-1,TRBJ1-4,ASSARQGSTNEKLF
medium-sized,TRBV27,TRBJ2-1,ASGRRPGTSGHNEQF
-,TRBV5-1,TRBJ2-2,ASSLQGGDAGELF
-,TRBV18,TRBJ2-7,ASSPGVGAHEQY
-,TRBV7-9,TRBJ2-3,ALGRENTQY
-,TRBV6-1,TRBJ2-3,ASSEERGSTDTQY
-,TRBV10-3,TRBJ2-7,AISDRGPYEQY
-,TRBV5-4,TRBJ1-1,ASSLDSNTEAF
-,TRBV18,TRBJ1-2,ASSPSMDYGYT
once,TRBV10-2,TRBJ1-6,ASSRTGRNSPLH
-,TRBV5-1,TRBJ2-7,ASSSSRSYEQY
-,TRBV5-1,TRBJ2-7,ASSLAWGSYEQY
-,TRBV4-1,TRBJ1-4,ASSPTETGANEKLF
-,TRBV7-9,TRBJ2-7,ASSLVRSSYEQY
-,TRBV18,TRBJ2-2,ASSPSGTRNTGELF
few,TRBV10-3,TRBJ2-2,AIMGGTGELF
-,TRBV5-1,TRBJ2-7,ASSLLGLHSGRALDEQY